Following are 23 T cell receptor beta chains from one sample sequenced in a study of blood T cell repertoires in COVID-19. Produced via immunoSEQ multiplex PCR; TCRdb's table is partial and in-frame only. The sample shows 330,000 or so clones, roughly 90% of them seen only once. The sample comprised PBMCs or T cells enriched from blood (not recorded which). The receptors derive from a woman aged 25 to 45 who had recovered from COVID-19.

V and J are TRBV5-4 and TRBJ2-3; 8 bases are a match to TRBD2. V shed 4 bases and J 3 bases; nucleotides not matched to a gene: 7. The CDR3 is 15 residues long. Germline lookup yields CDR1 SGHNT and CDR2 YYREEE (reference sequence). CDR3 DNA sequence: TGTGCCAGCAGCCCGGGACTAGTCGTTACAGATACGCAGTATTTT. It is translated as CASSPGLVVTDTQYF.

The chain links TRBV4-3 to TRBJ2-2, with 8 bases matching TRBD2. J lost 4 bases, V lost 5 bases, and 6 bases had no gene match. Germline loops: CDR1 LGHNA, CDR2 YSLEER. The CDR3 has 15 amino acids. CDR3 sequence (DNA): TGCGCCAGCAGCACTGGCGGGAGGATCACCGGGGAGCTGTTTTTT. Its protein product is CASSTGGRITGELFF.

This clone was counted once. V and J are TRBV27 and TRBJ2-7, with D perhaps matching TRBD2 (6 bases). In germline, CDR1 is MNHEY, CDR2 SMNVEV (reference sequence). Trimming shortened V by 3 bases and J by 2 bases, and 14 bases separated the two germline ends. The CDR3 length is 15 residues. The chain's CDR3 is CASSLEGTTPYEQYF. CDR3 in DNA: TGTGCCAGCAGTTTGGAGGGGACGACCCCCTACGAGCAGTACTTC.

V gene TRBV25-1 combines with J gene TRBJ2-3; 7 nucleotides match TRBD1. From germline, CDR1 is MGHDK and CDR2 SYGVNS. The CDR3 has 15 amino acids. J was trimmed by 4 bases and V by 3 bases; bases with no gene match: 7. The CDR3 loop reads CASSDRQGVADTQYF. In DNA, the CDR3 is TGTGCCAGCAGTGACCGACAGGGAGTCGCAGATACGCAGTATTTT.

This clone occurred once. The CDR3 DNA reads as TGTGCCAGCAGCCCAGGGGCGCTTAATGAGCAGTTCTTC. Protein sequence: CASSPGALNEQFF. This chain uses TRBV13 with TRBJ2-1; tentatively, D is TRBD1 (6 bases). The CDR3 is 13 amino acids. V shed 5 bases and J shed 7 bases, with 12 bases lying between them. The germline V gene has CDR1 PRHDT and CDR2 FYEKMQ (reference sequence).

For the CDR3, the DNA is TGTGCCAGTAGTAGATGGGCGGGAGCTTTCTTT. The encoded protein is CASSRWAGAFF. J is TRBJ1-1 and V is TRBV19; no clear D. The ends were cut back, 4 bases at V and 10 bases at J, with 10 bases in the middle. This CDR3 is built from 11 residues. Germline CDR1 LNHDA, CDR2 SQIVND (reference sequence).

The J gene is TRBJ2-5, the V gene TRBV11-1; the match to TRBD2 covers 7 bases. V was pared by 1 base and J by 3 bases, with 2 bases of the junction left unmatched. Germline loops: CDR1 SGHAT, CDR2 FQDESV (reference sequence). The CDR3 contains 14 residues. This chain's CDR3 is CASSLVSGEETQYF. The CDR3 region has the DNA TGTGCCAGCAGCTTAGTCAGCGGGGAAGAGACCCAGTACTTC.

V is TRBV5-4 and J is TRBJ1-1; TRBD1 matches 7 bases. V dropped 3 bases and J dropped 1; count of bases not matched to a gene: 3. The CDR3 length is 14 residues. Germline V gene sequence: CDR1 SGHNT, CDR2 YYREEE (reference sequence). The CDR3 region has the DNA TGTGCCAGCAGCTGGGACAGAAAGAACACTGAAGCTTTCTTT. Protein sequence: CASSWDRKNTEAFF.

The V call is TRBV5-1, the J call TRBJ1-3; no reliable D call. This CDR3 is 15 amino acids long. The germline CDR1 and CDR2 sequences are SGHRS and YFSETQ. V was cut by 4 bases and J by 1 base, with 12 bases left in between. The CDR3 DNA is TGCGCCAGCAGCCCGACACCCTTTTCTGGAAACACCATATATTTT. Translated, it gives CASSPTPFSGNTIYF. Combining the CDR3 with reference TRBV5-1 and TRBJ1-3 gives the whole variable domain KAGVTQTPRYLIKTRGQQVTLSCSPISGHRSVSWYQQTPGQGLQFLFEYFSETQRNKGNFPGRFSGRQFSNSRSEMNVSTLELGDSALYLCASSPTPFSGNTIYFGEGSWLTVV.

The chain uses TRBV5-1 and TRBJ2-5; unclear D gene. Trimming removed 3 bases from V and 5 bases from J, with 11 bases in between. This CDR3 has 13 amino acids. CDR1 and CDR2 (germline): SGHRS, YFSETQ. CDR3 loop: CASSYPPGETQYF. CDR3 DNA sequence: TGCGCCAGCAGCTACCCCCCCGGGGAGACCCAGTACTTC. Complete variable domain (other parts from reference TRBV5-1 and TRBJ2-5): KAGVTQTPRYLIKTRGQQVTLSCSPISGHRSVSWYQQTPGQGLQFLFEYFSETQRNKGNFPGRFSGRQFSNSRSEMNVSTLELGDSALYLCASSYPPGETQYFGPGTRLLVL.

The chain combines TRBV10-3 with TRBJ1-1; 7 bases line up with TRBD1. This CDR3 region has 16 residues. V dropped 11 bases and J dropped 2; count of bases not matched to a gene: 17. Germline lookup yields CDR1 ENHRY and CDR2 SYGVKD. This chain's CDR3 is CAARQGTNWGNTEAFF. The CDR3 DNA reads as TGTGCCGCCCGACAGGGCACGAACTGGGGTAACACTGAAGCTTTCTTT.

This rearrangement joins TRBV5-1 to TRBJ2-7; TRBD1 matches 9 bases. Germline CDR1 is SGHRS and CDR2 is YFSETQ. J lost 12 bases, V lost 1 base, and 11 bases had no gene match. There are 14 residues in the CDR3. CDR3 region: CASSLPGTGKSLYF. CDR3 nucleotide sequence: TGCGCCAGCAGCTTGCCCGGGACAGGGAAGTCGTTGTACTTC.

Written as DNA, the CDR3 is TGTGCCAGCAGCCACAGGGTTTGGACCGGGGAGCTGTTTTTT. Its protein is CASSHRVWTGELFF. The V and J genes are TRBV28 and TRBJ2-2, with D possibly being TRBD1 (6 bases). V lost 6 bases and J lost 5, with 13 bases in between. The CDR3 covers 14 residues. The V gene's germline CDR1 is MDHEN and CDR2 SYDVKM.

This clone was recorded only once. The CDR3 loop is CAIGPSGYNEQFF. The CDR3 nucleotides read TGTGCCATCGGGCCTAGCGGCTACAATGAGCAGTTCTTC. V usage is TRBV10-3 and J usage is TRBJ2-1; 7 bases map to TRBD2. CDR3 length: 13 amino acids. The V gene end was trimmed by 8 bases and the J gene end by 3 bases; junction bases not matched to a gene: 4. In germline, CDR1 is ENHRY, CDR2 SYGVKD.

The V and J genes are TRBV10-3 and TRBJ2-1; 7 bases align to TRBD2. The CDR3 is 13 residues long. V shed 6 bases and J 6 bases; nucleotides not matched to a gene: 5. Per germline, CDR1 ENHRY and CDR2 SYGVKD. The CDR3: CAIRSGILNEQFF. The CDR3 DNA follows: TGTGCCATCAGGAGCGGGATCCTCAATGAGCAGTTCTTC.

V and J are TRBV12-3 or TRBV12-4 and TRBJ2-3; D unclear. V dropped 6 bases and J dropped 2 bases, with 3 bases sitting between them. This CDR3 has 11 residues. CDR3 in DNA: TGTGCCAGCAGACTCACAGATACGCAGTATTTT. Its protein is CASRLTDTQYF.

The chain links TRBV9 to TRBJ1-3, with D unresolved. V was clipped by 3 bases and J by 0 bases, with 10 bases between them. The CDR3 is 15 amino acids. In germline, CDR1 is SGDLS, CDR2 YYNGEE. The CDR3 nucleotides read TGTGCCAGCAGCGCTAGACCGGACTCTGGAAACACCATATATTTT. Its protein product is CASSARPDSGNTIYF.

The chain links TRBV10-2 to TRBJ1-5, with D tentatively TRBD1 (5 bases). V was trimmed by 6 bases and J by 2 bases, leaving 17 bases between them. The CDR3 loop spans 16 amino acids. Germline CDR1 is WSHSY and CDR2 is SAAADI. The CDR3 here is CASRSGQGGGNQPQHF. For the CDR3, the DNA is TGCGCCAGCAGGTCGGGCCAGGGAGGTGGCAATCAGCCCCAGCATTTT.

This sequence joins TRBV12-3 or TRBV12-4 and TRBJ1-5; 10 nucleotides line up with TRBD1. The CDR3 has 13 amino acids. Unmatched junction bases numbered 2, after V lost 7 bases and J lost 5 bases. The CDR3 sequence: CASTGTGDQPQHF. DNA of the CDR3: TGTGCCAGCACCGGGACAGGGGATCAGCCCCAGCATTTT.

As to this clone: This sample includes further DNA sequences coding for the same CDR3. V gene TRBV6-5 combines with J gene TRBJ2-1, with 11 bases matching TRBD2. Germline trimming cut 2 bases from V and 6 bases from J; bases unmatched to any gene: 3. CDR1 MNHEY and CDR2 SVGAGI come from the germline V gene. The CDR3 spans 15 residues. The CDR3, as DNA: TGTGCCAGCAGTTACGGTCTAGCGGGGGGCAATGAGCAGTTCTTC. This codes for CASSYGLAGGNEQFF.

The chain is built from TRBV11-2 and TRBJ2-1; maybe TRBD2 (6 bases). The CDR3 contains 16 residues. The germline V gene has CDR1 SGHAT and CDR2 FQNNGV. V was pared by 2 bases and J by 8 bases, with 19 bases between. This chain's CDR3 is CASSLISGVALYEQFF. Written as DNA, the CDR3 is TGTGCCAGCAGCTTAATCTCGGGGGTAGCGCTCTATGAGCAGTTCTTC. The full variable domain, completed using reference TRBV11-2 and TRBJ2-1, is EAGVAQSPRYKIIEKRQSVAFWCNPISGHATLYWYQQILGQGPKLLIQFQNNGVVDDSQLPKDRFSAERLKGVDSTLKIQPAKLEDSAVYLCASSLISGVALYEQFFGPGTRLTVL.

This rearrangement joins TRBV7-8 to TRBJ2-1; unclear D gene. This CDR3 contains 10 residues. V gave up 8 bases and J gave up 8 bases, with 7 bases separating them. Germline V gene data show CDR1 as SGHVS and CDR2 as FQNEAQ. The CDR3 DNA reads TGTGCCAGCGGCCTCTATGAGCAGTTCTTC. Translation: CASGLYEQFF.

The rearrangement joins TRBV24-1 to TRBJ2-5, with 10 bases fitting TRBD1. Germline V gene lookup returns CDR1 KGHDR and CDR2 SFDVKD. The CDR3 loop spans 16 amino acids. Trimming at V came to 4 bases and at J to 5 bases, leaving 9 bases not matched to a gene. The CDR3, as DNA: TGTGCCACCAGTGACACCGGGACAGGGGTTGGGGAGACCCAGTACTTC. This translates into CATSDTGTGVGETQYF.